This T cell receptor (beta chain) was observed in a study of read filtering for tumor transcriptome and immune sequencing. Study in general: Per sample, TCR-region reads ranged about 4 to 10.27 million by IR-seq, 85 to 1273 by RNA-seq.

This library used around 400 ng RNA and molecular barcoded adaptors spanning alpha/delta and beta/gamma chains. TCRdb used MiXCR to reprocess the reads, holding one entry per CDR3 protein. The table includes roughly 130,000 distinct CDR3 sequences, under 15% detected once. Study observations and caveats: The sorted CD138-negative fraction was a mixed bone marrow immune population, not purified T cells.

V trimming: 2 bases; J trimming: 6 bases; junction bases outside the gene matches: 6. The germline V gene has CDR1 SGHAT and CDR2 FQNNGV. This CDR3 region has 16 residues. This clonotype was counted many times. Its antigen is not known. The source is a donor over 35 with multiple myeloma. The rearrangement uses TRBV11-2 and TRBJ2-2, with 10 bases aligning to TRBD2. The specimen sequenced was a population of CD138-negative cells sorted from bone marrow. CDR3 nucleotide sequence: TGTGCCAGCAGCTTATTAGCGGGGGGCCCTGCCGGGGAGCTGTTTTTT. Encoded protein: CASSLLAGGPAGELFF.